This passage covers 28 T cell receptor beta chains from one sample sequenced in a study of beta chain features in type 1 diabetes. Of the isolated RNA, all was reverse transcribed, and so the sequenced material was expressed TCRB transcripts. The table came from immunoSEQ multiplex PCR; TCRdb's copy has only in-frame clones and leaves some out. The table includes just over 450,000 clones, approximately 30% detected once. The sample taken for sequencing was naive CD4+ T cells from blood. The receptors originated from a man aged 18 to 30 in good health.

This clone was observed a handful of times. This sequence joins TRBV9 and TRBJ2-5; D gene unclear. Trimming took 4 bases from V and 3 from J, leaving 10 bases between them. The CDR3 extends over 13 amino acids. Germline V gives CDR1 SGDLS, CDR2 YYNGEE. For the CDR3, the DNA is TGTGCCAGCAGCCCACATTCCGAAGAGACCCAGTACTTC. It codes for CASSPHSEETQYF.

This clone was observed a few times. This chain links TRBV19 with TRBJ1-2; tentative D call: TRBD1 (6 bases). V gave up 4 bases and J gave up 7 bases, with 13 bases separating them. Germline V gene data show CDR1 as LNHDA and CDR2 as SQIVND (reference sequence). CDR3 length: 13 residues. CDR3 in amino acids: CASSTGTSGGYTF. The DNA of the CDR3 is TGTGCCAGTAGTACGGGGACATCCGGTGGCTACACCTTC.

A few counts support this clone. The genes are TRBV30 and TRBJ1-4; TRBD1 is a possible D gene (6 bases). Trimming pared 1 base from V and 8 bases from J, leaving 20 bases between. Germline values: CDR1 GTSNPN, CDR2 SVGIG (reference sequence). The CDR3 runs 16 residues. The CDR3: CAWSAPPVGGGEKLFF. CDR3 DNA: TGTGCCTGGAGTGCCCCTCCTGTGGGGGGCGGGGAAAAACTGTTTTTT.

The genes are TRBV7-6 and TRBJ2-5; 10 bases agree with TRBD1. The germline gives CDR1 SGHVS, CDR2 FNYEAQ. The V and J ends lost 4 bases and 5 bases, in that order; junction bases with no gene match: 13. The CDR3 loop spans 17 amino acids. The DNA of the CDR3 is TGTGCCAGCAGCTATCGCCCGGGACAGGGGCATTACGAGACCCAGTACTTC. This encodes CASSYRPGQGHYETQYF.

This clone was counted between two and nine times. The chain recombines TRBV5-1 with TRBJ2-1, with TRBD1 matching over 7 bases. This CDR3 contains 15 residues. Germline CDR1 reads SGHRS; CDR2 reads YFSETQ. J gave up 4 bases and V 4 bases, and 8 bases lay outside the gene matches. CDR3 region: CASSQLTGRYNEQFF. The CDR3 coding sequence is TGCGCCAGCAGCCAATTGACAGGGCGGTACAATGAGCAGTTCTTC.

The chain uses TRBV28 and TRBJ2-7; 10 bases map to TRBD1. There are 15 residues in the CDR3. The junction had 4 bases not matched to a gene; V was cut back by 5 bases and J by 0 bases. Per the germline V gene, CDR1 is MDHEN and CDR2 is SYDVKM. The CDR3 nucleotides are TGTGCCAGCAGTCAGACAGGGGGCCCCTCCTACGAGCAGTACTTC. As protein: CASSQTGGPSYEQYF.

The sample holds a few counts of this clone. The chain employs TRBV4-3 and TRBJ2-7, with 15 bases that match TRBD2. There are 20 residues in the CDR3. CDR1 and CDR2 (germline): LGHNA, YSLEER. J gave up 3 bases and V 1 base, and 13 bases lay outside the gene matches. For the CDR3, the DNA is TGCGCCAGCAGCCAAGCCAGGGGGACTAGCGGGAGGAATCCAGACTACGAGCAGTACTTC. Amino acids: CASSQARGTSGRNPDYEQYF.

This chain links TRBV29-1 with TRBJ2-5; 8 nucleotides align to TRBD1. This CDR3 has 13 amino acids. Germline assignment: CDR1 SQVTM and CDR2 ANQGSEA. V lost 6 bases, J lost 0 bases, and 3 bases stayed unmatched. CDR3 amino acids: CSVNRGDQETQYF. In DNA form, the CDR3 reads TGCAGCGTGAACAGGGGGGACCAAGAGACCCAGTACTTC. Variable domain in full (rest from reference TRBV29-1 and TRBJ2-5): SAVISQKPSRDICQRGTSLTIQCQVDSQVTMMFWYRQQPGQSLTLIATANQGSEATYESGFVIDKFPISRPNLTFSTLTVSNMSPEDSSIYLCSVNRGDQETQYFGPGTRLLVL.

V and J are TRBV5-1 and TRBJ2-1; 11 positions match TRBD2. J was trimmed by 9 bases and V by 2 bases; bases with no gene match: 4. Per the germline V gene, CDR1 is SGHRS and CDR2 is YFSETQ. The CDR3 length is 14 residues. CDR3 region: CASSLLAGVGEQFF. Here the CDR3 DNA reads TGCGCCAGCAGCTTACTAGCGGGAGTGGGTGAGCAGTTCTTC.

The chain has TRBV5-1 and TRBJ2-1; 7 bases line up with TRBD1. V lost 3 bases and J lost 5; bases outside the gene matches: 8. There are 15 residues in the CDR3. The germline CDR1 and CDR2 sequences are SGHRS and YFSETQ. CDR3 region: CASSSGTTGNNEQFF. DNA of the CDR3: TGCGCCAGCAGCTCGGGAACGACAGGGAACAATGAGCAGTTCTTC. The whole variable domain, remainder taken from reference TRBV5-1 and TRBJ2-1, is KAGVTQTPRYLIKTRGQQVTLSCSPISGHRSVSWYQQTPGQGLQFLFEYFSETQRNKGNFPGRFSGRQFSNSRSEMNVSTLELGDSALYLCASSSGTTGNNEQFFGPGTRLTVL.

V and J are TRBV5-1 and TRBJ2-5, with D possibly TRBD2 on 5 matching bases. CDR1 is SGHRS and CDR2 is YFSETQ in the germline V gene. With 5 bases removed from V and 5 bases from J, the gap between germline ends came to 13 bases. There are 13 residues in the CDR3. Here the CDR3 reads CASSGLLGETQYF. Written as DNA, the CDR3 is TGCGCCAGCAGTGGACTCCTAGGGGAGACCCAGTACTTC.

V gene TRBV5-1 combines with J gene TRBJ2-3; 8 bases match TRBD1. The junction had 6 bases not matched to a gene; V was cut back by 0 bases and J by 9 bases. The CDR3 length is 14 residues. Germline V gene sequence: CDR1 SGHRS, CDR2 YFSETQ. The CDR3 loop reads CASSLGHQGATQYF. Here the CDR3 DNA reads TGCGCCAGCAGCTTGGGTCACCAGGGGGCGACGCAGTATTTT.

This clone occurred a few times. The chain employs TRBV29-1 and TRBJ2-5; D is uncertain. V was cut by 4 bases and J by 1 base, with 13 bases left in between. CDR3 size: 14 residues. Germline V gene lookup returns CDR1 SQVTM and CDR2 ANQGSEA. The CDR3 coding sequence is TGCAGCGTTGCGCGCGGAAGTAGCCAAGAGACCCAGTACTTC. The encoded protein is CSVARGSSQETQYF.

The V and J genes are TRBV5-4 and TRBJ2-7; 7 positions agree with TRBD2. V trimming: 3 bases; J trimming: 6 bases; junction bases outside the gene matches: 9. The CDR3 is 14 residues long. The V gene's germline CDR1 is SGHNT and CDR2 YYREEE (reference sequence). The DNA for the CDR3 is TGTGCCAGCAGCTCCGGACTAGGTGGCTTCGAGCAGTACTTC. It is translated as CASSSGLGGFEQYF.

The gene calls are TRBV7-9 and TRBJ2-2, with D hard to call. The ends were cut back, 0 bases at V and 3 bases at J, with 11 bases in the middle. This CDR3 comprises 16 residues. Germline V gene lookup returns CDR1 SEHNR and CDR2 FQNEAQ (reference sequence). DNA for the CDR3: TGTGCCAGCAGCTTAGCGACGACTTGGGACACCGGGGAGCTGTTTTTT. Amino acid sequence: CASSLATTWDTGELFF. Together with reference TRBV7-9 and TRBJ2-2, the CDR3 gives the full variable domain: DTGVSQNPRHKITKRGQNVTFRCDPISEHNRLYWYRQTLGQGPEFLTYFQNEAQLEKSRLLSDRFSAERPKGSFSTLEIQRTEQGDSAMYLCASSLATTWDTGELFFGEGSRLTVL.

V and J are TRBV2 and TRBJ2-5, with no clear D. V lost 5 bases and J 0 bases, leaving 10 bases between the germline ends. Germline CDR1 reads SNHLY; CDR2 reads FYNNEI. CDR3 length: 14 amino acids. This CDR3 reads CASSPGSYQETQYF. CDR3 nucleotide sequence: TGTGCCAGCAGTCCCGGGTCGTACCAAGAGACCCAGTACTTC.

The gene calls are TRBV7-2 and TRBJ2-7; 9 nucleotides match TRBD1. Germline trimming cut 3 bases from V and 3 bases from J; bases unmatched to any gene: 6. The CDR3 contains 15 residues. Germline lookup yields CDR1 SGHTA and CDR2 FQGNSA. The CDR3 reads CASSFGQGLFYEQYF. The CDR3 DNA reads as TGTGCCAGCAGCTTTGGACAGGGGTTATTCTACGAGCAGTACTTC.

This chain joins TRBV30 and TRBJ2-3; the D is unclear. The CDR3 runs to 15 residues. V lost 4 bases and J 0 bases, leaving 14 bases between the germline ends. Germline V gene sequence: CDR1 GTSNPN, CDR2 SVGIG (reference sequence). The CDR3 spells CAWNVGDPSTDTQYF. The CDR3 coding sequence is TGTGCCTGGAATGTGGGCGATCCTAGCACAGATACGCAGTATTTT.

The CDR3: CSARGAYEKLFF. In nucleotides, the CDR3 is TGCAGCGCCCGGGGGGCGTATGAAAAACTGTTTTTT. The chain couples TRBV29-1 to TRBJ1-4, with a tentative D call TRBD1 (6 bases). Germline CDR1 and CDR2: SQVTM and ANQGSEA. The V end lost 7 bases, the J end lost 6 bases, and 12 bases lay between the germline ends. The CDR3 spans 12 residues.

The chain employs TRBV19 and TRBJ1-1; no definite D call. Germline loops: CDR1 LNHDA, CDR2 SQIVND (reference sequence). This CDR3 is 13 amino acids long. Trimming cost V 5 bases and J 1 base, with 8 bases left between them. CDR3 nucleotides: TGTGCCAGTAGTGCACTCGGGAACACTGAAGCTTTCTTT. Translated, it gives CASSALGNTEAFF.

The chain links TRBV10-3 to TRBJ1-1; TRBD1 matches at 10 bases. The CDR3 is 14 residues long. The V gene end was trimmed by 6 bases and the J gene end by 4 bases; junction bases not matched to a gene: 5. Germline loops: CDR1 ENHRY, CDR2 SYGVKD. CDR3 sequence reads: CAIRGTGVPTEAFF. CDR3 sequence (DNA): TGTGCCATCAGGGGGACAGGGGTGCCCACTGAAGCTTTCTTT.

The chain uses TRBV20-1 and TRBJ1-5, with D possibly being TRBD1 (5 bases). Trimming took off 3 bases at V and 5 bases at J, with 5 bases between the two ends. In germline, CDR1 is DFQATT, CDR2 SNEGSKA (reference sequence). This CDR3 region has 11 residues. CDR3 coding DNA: TGCAGTGCTAGCAGGGATCAGCCCCAGCATTTT. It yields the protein CSASRDQPQHF.

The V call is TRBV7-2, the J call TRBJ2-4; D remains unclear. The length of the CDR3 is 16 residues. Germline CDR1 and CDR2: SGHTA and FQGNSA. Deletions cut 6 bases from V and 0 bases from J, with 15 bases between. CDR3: CASSPFTQIAKNIQYF. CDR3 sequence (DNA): TGTGCCAGCAGTCCTTTTACTCAGATAGCCAAAAACATTCAGTACTTC.

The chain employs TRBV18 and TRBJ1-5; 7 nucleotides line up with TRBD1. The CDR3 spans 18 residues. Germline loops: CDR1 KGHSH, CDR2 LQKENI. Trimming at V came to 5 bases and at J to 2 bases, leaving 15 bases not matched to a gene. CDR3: CASSWANTGVGGNQPQHF. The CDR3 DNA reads TGTGCCAGCTCATGGGCTAATACAGGGGTAGGAGGCAATCAGCCCCAGCATTTT.

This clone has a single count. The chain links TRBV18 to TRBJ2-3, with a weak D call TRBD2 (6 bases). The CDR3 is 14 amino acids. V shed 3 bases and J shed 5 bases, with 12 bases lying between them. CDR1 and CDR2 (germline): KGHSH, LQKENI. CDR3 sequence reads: CASSPGGAGDTQYF. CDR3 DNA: TGTGCCAGCTCACCCGGAGGGGCTGGAGATACGCAGTATTTT.

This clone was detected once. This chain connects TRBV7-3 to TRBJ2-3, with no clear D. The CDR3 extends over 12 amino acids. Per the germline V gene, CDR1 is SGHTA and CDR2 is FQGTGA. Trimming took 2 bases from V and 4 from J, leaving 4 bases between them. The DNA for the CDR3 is TGTGCCAGCAGCTTATGGGCAGATACGCAGTATTTT. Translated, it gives CASSLWADTQYF.

In DNA form, the CDR3 reads TGCGCCAGCAGTGAGAGCCTCGGCACAGATACGCAGTATTTT. Encoded protein: CASSESLGTDTQYF. The chain carries TRBV10-1 and TRBJ2-3; no definite D call. Germline CDR1 and CDR2: WNHNN and SYGVQD (reference sequence). This CDR3 is built from 14 residues. Trimming removed 2 bases from V and 1 base from J, with 7 bases in between.

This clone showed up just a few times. The CDR3 nucleotides read TGTGCCAGCTCACCCGACAGGGCGGGCAATCAGCCCCAGCATTTT. Its protein product is CASSPDRAGNQPQHF. This chain uses TRBV18 with TRBJ1-5, with TRBD1 matching 7 bases. This CDR3 has 15 amino acids. Germline V gene sequence: CDR1 KGHSH, CDR2 LQKENI. The trim removed 3 bases at V and 2 bases at J, leaving 4 bases unmatched.